The 13 T cell receptor beta chains below all came from one sample that was sequenced in a study of radiotherapy plus CTLA-4 blockade in lung cancer. Clones were sequenced by immunoSEQ multiplex PCR, and TCRdb holds only the in-frame ones, with some missing. The sample has approximately 19,000 clones; more than 75% are singletons. Material: peripheral blood, obtained from a patient treated with radiotherapy plus ipilimumab. All receptors come from a human donor with non-small cell lung cancer whose response to radiotherapy plus ipilimumab could not be evaluated.

The table lists this clone with a count of one. The chain employs TRBV11-2 and TRBJ2-3; TRBD2 matches 8 bases. The germline V gene encodes CDR1 SGHAT and CDR2 FQNNGV. Unmatched junction bases numbered 13, after V lost 0 bases and J lost 2 bases. The CDR3 covers 19 residues. The DNA of the CDR3 is TGTGCCAGCAGCTTAGAATCAGGCGGGGGGCTAGAGAACACAGATACGCAGTATTTT. It yields the protein CASSLESGGGLENTDTQYF.

This clone occurred a few times. J is TRBJ2-3 and V is TRBV2, with D tentatively TRBD1 (8 bases). Germline V lookup: CDR1 SNHLY, CDR2 FYNNEI. V was trimmed by 4 bases and J by 2 bases, leaving 22 bases between them. The CDR3 contains 18 residues. This CDR3 is CASSVSGGGQGNTDTQYF. DNA for the CDR3: TGTGCCAGCAGTGTGTCGGGGGGAGGACAGGGCAACACAGATACGCAGTATTTT. Full variable domain (remainder filled in from reference TRBV2 and TRBJ2-3): EPEVTQTPSHQVTQMGQEVILRCVPISNHLYFYWYRQILGQKVEFLVSFYNNEISEKSEIFDDQFSVERPDGSNFTLKIRSTKLEDSAMYFCASSVSGGGQGNTDTQYFGPGTRLTVL.

This clone came up once. CDR3 DNA: TGTGCCAGCAGCTCACTCAGGGGCCGCGGGGGCTACACCTTC. The encoded protein is CASSSLRGRGGYTF. This chain joins TRBV11-2 and TRBJ1-2; TRBD1 is a possible D gene (6 bases). Trimming removed 4 bases at V and 8 bases at J, with 17 bases between. The CDR3 runs to 14 residues. Germline assignment: CDR1 SGHAT and CDR2 FQNNGV.

The V and J genes are TRBV9 and TRBJ1-2, with 8 nucleotides matching TRBD1. Germline-derived CDR1 and CDR2 are SGDLS and YYNGEE. V shed 4 bases, J shed 3 bases, and the junction held 2 bases outside the gene matches. CDR3 length equals 13 residues. As DNA, the CDR3 is TGTGCCAGCAGCTCGGACAGGGACTATGGCTACACCTTC. Translating it yields CASSSDRDYGYTF.

The chain carries TRBV11-2 and TRBJ2-1; D gene ambiguous. Trimming pared 3 bases from V and 9 bases from J, leaving 9 bases between. This CDR3 is built from 12 residues. Germline CDR1 reads SGHAT; CDR2 reads FQNNGV. The CDR3 DNA reads as TGTGCCAGCAGCTTTGGCCCCACTGAGCAGTTCTTC. Protein product: CASSFGPTEQFF.

The chain employs TRBV6-1 and TRBJ2-3, with D perhaps TRBD2 (5 bases). The CDR3 runs 13 residues. Per germline, CDR1 MNHNS and CDR2 SASEGT. V was trimmed by 2 bases and J by 3 bases, leaving 6 bases between them. CDR3 sequence reads: CASSELATDTQYF. DNA of the CDR3: TGTGCCAGCAGTGAACTAGCAACAGATACGCAGTATTTT.

The chain uses TRBV2 and TRBJ2-2, with 12 nucleotides matching TRBD2. The CDR3 has 16 amino acids. CDR1 and CDR2 (germline): SNHLY, FYNNEI. With V trimmed by 4 bases and J by 4 bases, 4 bases remained unmatched. This CDR3 is CASSVLAGGPTGELFF. CDR3 coding DNA: TGTGCCAGCAGTGTGCTAGCGGGGGGGCCCACCGGGGAGCTGTTTTTT.

In its sample, this clone was seen a few times. The chain uses TRBV6-5 and TRBJ1-5; TRBD1 matches 7 bases. The CDR3 consists of 14 residues. The trim removed 6 bases at V and 6 bases at J, leaving 8 bases unmatched. The germline gives CDR1 MNHEY, CDR2 SVGAGI. The DNA of the CDR3 is TGTGCCAGCAGACCTAACAGGGGCGGTCAGCCCCAGCATTTT. This encodes CASRPNRGGQPQHF.

This clone came up once. This chain connects TRBV5-1 to TRBJ1-1; D call uncertain. V was pared by 1 base and J by 0 bases, with 7 bases between. The CDR3 has 14 residues. Per germline, CDR1 SGHRS and CDR2 YFSETQ. CDR3 bases: TGCGCCAGCAGCTTGAGCACTTTGAACACTGAAGCTTTCTTT. Protein product: CASSLSTLNTEAFF.

The V gene is TRBV6-1, the J gene TRBJ2-7; D is unresolved. The length of the CDR3 is 13 residues. Germline CDR1 and CDR2: MNHNS and SASEGT. The V and J ends lost 0 bases and 2 bases respectively, with 5 bases between them. The CDR3 DNA reads as TGTGCCAGCAGTGAAGCGCAGACCTACGAGCAGTACTTC. It yields the protein CASSEAQTYEQYF.

The chain is built from TRBV19 and TRBJ2-2, with 7 bases aligning to TRBD2. CDR3 size: 14 residues. CDR1 and CDR2 (germline): LNHDA, SQIVND (reference sequence). The V and J ends lost 5 bases and 4 bases, in that order; junction bases with no gene match: 4. The CDR3 loop reads CASSPGGSTGELFF. Here the CDR3 DNA reads TGTGCCAGTAGTCCGGGGGGAAGCACCGGGGAGCTGTTTTTT.

This sequence joins TRBV28 and TRBJ1-6, with a weak D call TRBD1 (6 bases). Between the trimmed V and J ends, which lost 6 bases and 10 bases, there was a span of 13 bases. CDR1 MDHEN and CDR2 SYDVKM come from the germline V gene. The CDR3 spans 13 residues. CDR3 bases: TGTGCCAGCAGAGGGGAGGGGGTCTCACCCCTCCACTTT. Translating it yields CASRGEGVSPLHF.

This rearrangement joins TRBV28 to TRBJ2-1; D is perhaps TRBD1 (5 bases). V shed 4 bases and J shed 4 bases, with 14 bases lying between them. The CDR3 is 15 residues long. Germline CDR1 is MDHEN and CDR2 is SYDVKM. The CDR3 DNA reads as TGTGCCAGCAGTTGGTTTGCCCAGGGTTACAATGAGCAGTTCTTC. Translated, it gives CASSWFAQGYNEQFF.